This passage covers 3 T cell receptor beta chains from one sample sequenced in a study of blood T cell repertoires in COVID-19. The repertoire was sequenced with immunoSEQ multiplex PCR; TCRdb's copy has only in-frame clones and lacks some. This table has 110,000 or so clones, about 84% appearing once. Material for sequencing was peripheral blood. Receptors were obtained from a man aged 60 to 69 with acute or convalescent COVID-19.

The chain uses TRBV5-4 and TRBJ1-2; no definite D call. The V end was cut by 6 bases, the J end by 4 bases, with 16 bases between. This CDR3 contains 14 residues. Germline CDR1 is SGHNT and CDR2 is YYREEE (reference sequence). The CDR3 DNA reads as TGTGCCAGCACCACCGACGGGAGCATCTATGGCTACACCTTC. Amino acids: CASTTDGSIYGYTF.

This clone was seen only a few times. This CDR3 is CASMRGAARFYNEQFF. The CDR3 bases are TGTGCCAGCATGCGTGGGGCGGCGAGATTCTACAATGAGCAGTTCTTC. The chain has TRBV11-2 and TRBJ2-1; the D gene is possibly TRBD1 (5 bases). This CDR3 has 16 residues. V was trimmed by 7 bases and J by 3 bases, leaving 19 bases between them. The germline CDR1 and CDR2 sequences are SGHAT and FQNNGV.

The chain recombines TRBV2 with TRBJ2-1; D possibly corresponds to TRBD2 (6 bases). Trimming shortened V by 7 bases and J by 9 bases, and 7 bases separated the two germline ends. CDR1 SNHLY and CDR2 FYNNEI come from the germline V gene. The CDR3 runs 10 residues. CDR3 region: CASKEGEQFF. The CDR3 DNA is TGTGCCAGCAAGGAGGGTGAGCAGTTCTTC.